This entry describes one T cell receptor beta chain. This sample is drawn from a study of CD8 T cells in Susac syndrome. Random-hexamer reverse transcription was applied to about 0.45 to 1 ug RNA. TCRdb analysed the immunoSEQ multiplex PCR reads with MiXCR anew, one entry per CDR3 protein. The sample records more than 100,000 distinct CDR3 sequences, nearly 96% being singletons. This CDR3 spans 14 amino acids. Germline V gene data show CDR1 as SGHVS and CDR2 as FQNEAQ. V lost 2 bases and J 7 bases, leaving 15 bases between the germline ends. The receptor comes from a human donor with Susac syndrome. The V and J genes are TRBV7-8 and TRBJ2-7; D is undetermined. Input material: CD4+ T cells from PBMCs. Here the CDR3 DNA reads TGTGCCAGCAGCTTAAGGGCAGGAGAGTGGGAGCAGTACTTC. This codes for CASSLRAGEWEQYF.